A selection of T cell receptor beta chains follows, all from one sample in a study of vaccination and CD4 T cells after COVID-19. TCRdb ran MiXCR on the PCR reads and lists one entry per CDR3 protein. This table has tens of thousands of distinct CDR3 sequences, 30% to 40% appearing once. Their antigen targets remain unknown. The material sequenced was CD4+ T cells from blood, cultured in vitro, taken about 7 months after SARS-CoV-2 vaccination. The receptor source for this set is a human donor who had recovered from COVID-19. Each CDR3 is given with its conserved first and last residue. A D gene is named only where the DNA matches it firmly. Size values are once, few and many counts, or a class for expanded clones, and some rows have none.

clone_size	d_call	v_call	j_call	cdr3_nt	cdr3_aa
few	NA	TRBV20-1	TRBJ1-2	TGCAGTGCCCAAAGTGCCTATGGCTACACCTTC	CSAQSAYGYTF
many	TRBD1	TRBV15	TRBJ1-6	TGTGCCACCAGCAGAGGGATGAGGGGACAGGGTGATTCACCCCTCCACTTT	CATSRGMRGQGDSPLHF
NA	TRBD2	TRBV20-1	TRBJ2-1	TGCAGTGCTATTAGCGGGTTAGACTACAATGAGCAGTTCTTC	CSAISGLDYNEQFF
NA	NA	TRBV19	TRBJ1-5	TGTGCCAGTAGTATAGACAGGGGTGAGCCCCAGCATTTT	CASSIDRGEPQHF
NA	TRBD2	TRBV24-1	TRBJ2-1	TGTGCCACCAGTGATTTGGGGGTAGGGAGGGGCTCCTACAATGAGCAGTTCTTC	CATSDLGVGRGSYNEQFF
NA	TRBD2	TRBV6-1	TRBJ2-5	TGTGCCAGCAGGCCCACTCTAGCGGAAGAGACCCAGTACTTC	CASRPTLAEETQYF
few	NA	TRBV7-2	TRBJ1-5	TGTGCCAGCAGCTTAGTCAGGACGGGCAATCAGCCCCAGCATTTT	CASSLVRTGNQPQHF
NA	TRBD2	TRBV6-1	TRBJ2-7	TGTGCCAGCACCCCGGGACTAGAGTTTCGCGAGCAGTACTTC	CASTPGLEFREQYF
NA	TRBD2	TRBV20-1	TRBJ2-5	TGCAGTGCTAGAGCGAGCGGGAGAGGTCTCGAGACCCAGTACTTC	CSARASGRGLETQYF
few	NA	TRBV6-5	TRBJ1-6	TGTGCCAGCAGTTACCTAAATTCACCCCTCCACTTT	CASSYLNSPLHF
NA	TRBD2	TRBV6-5	TRBJ2-7	TGTGCCAGCAGTTCCCGAGGGCTAGCGGGAGCGATTAACTACGAGCAGTACTTC	CASSSRGLAGAINYEQYF
NA	NA	TRBV6-5	TRBJ2-1	TGTGCCAGCAGTTACTTGGGGGGCTCCTACAATGAGCAGTTCTTC	CASSYLGGSYNEQFF
few	NA	TRBV20-1	TRBJ1-2	TGCAGTGCTAGACAGACTACAATGAGAGACACCTTC	CSARQTTMRDTF
NA	NA	TRBV20-1	TRBJ2-5	TGCAGTGCTAGGGCCCCTGGGGAGACCCAGTACTTC	CSARAPGETQYF
NA	NA	TRBV20-1	TRBJ2-5	TGCAGTGCTAGAGGGGAGCATCAAGAGACCCAGTACTTC	CSARGEHQETQYF
NA	TRBD1	TRBV12-3/TRBV12-4	TRBJ2-7	TGTGCCAGCAGTTTCAGACAGGGATCCTACGAGCAGTACTTC	CASSFRQGSYEQYF
medium-sized	NA	TRBV7-2	TRBJ2-1	TGTGCCAGCCGACCGCAGGGAGCCTACAATGAGCAGTTCTTC	CASRPQGAYNEQFF
few	NA	TRBV7-9	TRBJ1-1	TGTGCCAGCAACGCGGACCTCATGAACACTGAAGCTTTCTTT	CASNADLMNTEAFF
NA	NA	TRBV19	TRBJ1-5	TGTGCCAGTAGTCAACTCAGTGGGGTTGTCAATCAGCCCCAGCATTTT	CASSQLSGVVNQPQHF
NA	NA	TRBV12-3/TRBV12-4	TRBJ2-7	TGTGCCAGCAGCCCGTTTACAGGGGAGCAGTACTTC	CASSPFTGEQYF
NA	NA	TRBV6-1	TRBJ1-2	TGTGCCAGCCGAAGGGAGGGGAGGGGTAGGTTTGGGACGATGGCCCCGTACACCTTC	CASRREGRGRFGTMAPYTF
NA	NA	TRBV6-2/TRBV6-3	TRBJ2-7	TGTGCCAGCAGTTACCCCCCAGGAGTTTACGGGTACGAGCAGTACTTC	CASSYPPGVYGYEQYF
NA	NA	TRBV20-1	TRBJ2-3	TGCAGTGCTAGGACGCGGGCCTTAAGCACAGATACGCAGTATTTT	CSARTRALSTDTQYF
NA	TRBD1	TRBV7-6	TRBJ1-1	TGTGCCAGCAGCCAAGGACAGGGCACTGAAGCTTTCTTT	CASSQGQGTEAFF
NA	TRBD1	TRBV7-3	TRBJ2-2	TGTGCCAGCAAAGGACAGGGGGCCGCCGGGGAGCTGTTTTTT	CASKGQGAAGELFF
NA	TRBD2	TRBV5-1	TRBJ2-1	TGCGCCAGCAGCTTGGGTCGGCTAGCGGGAGTACGTGAGCAGTTCTTC	CASSLGRLAGVREQFF
NA	NA	TRBV7-9	TRBJ1-6	TGTGCCAGCAGCTACAAATGGGGGATAGGTAGTGCACCCCTCCACTTT	CASSYKWGIGSAPLHF
NA	TRBD1	TRBV6-1	TRBJ2-5	TGTGCCAGCAGTCCAGGGGGAGTAAAGACCCAGTACTTC	CASSPGGVKTQYF
NA	NA	TRBV11-3	TRBJ2-5	TGTGCCAGCAGCCAGATTGAGACCCAGTACTTC	CASSQIETQYF